The next 11 T cell receptor beta chains were all read from a single sample in a study of OX40 agonist ivuxolimab in advanced cancers. Data came from immunoSEQ multiplex PCR; TCRdb stores just in-frame clones and leaves some out. This sample has more than 65,000 clones, with over 60% found just once. The input for sequencing was CD4+ or CD8+ T cells sorted from blood, taken in a trial of the OX40 agonist ivuxolimab. The receptors were sampled from an adult with an advanced solid tumor such as melanoma, head and neck, liver or kidney cancer.

CDR3: CASSQEVRGGNNEQFF. CDR3 bases: TGTGCCAGCAGCCAAGAGGTGCGGGGGGGAAACAATGAGCAGTTCTTC. The chain joins TRBV14 to TRBJ2-1, with 9 bases fitting TRBD2. V lost 0 bases, J lost 5 bases, and 5 bases stayed unmatched. The CDR3 covers 16 residues. The V gene's germline CDR1 is SGHDN and CDR2 FVKESK.

V gene TRBV4-1 combines with J gene TRBJ2-7; D possibly matches TRBD1 or TRBD2 (5 bases each). V was clipped by 4 bases and J by 9 bases, with 25 bases between them. CDR1 MGHRA and CDR2 YSYEKL come from the germline V gene. The CDR3 sequence is 16 residues long. This CDR3 reads CASSRTRAGQSGGQYF. CDR3 nucleotides: TGCGCCAGCAGCCGAACCAGGGCAGGTCAGAGCGGTGGGCAGTACTTC.

V is TRBV14 and J is TRBJ1-3; D is undetermined. Trimming took 2 bases from V and 4 from J, leaving 6 bases between them. This CDR3 is 13 amino acids long. Germline V gene sequence: CDR1 SGHDN, CDR2 FVKESK. CDR3 sequence reads: CASSQSKGNTIYF. The CDR3, as DNA: TGTGCCAGCAGCCAATCGAAGGGAAACACCATATATTTT.

This clone turned up a few times. The gene calls are TRBV29-1 and TRBJ1-1; D uncertain. The CDR3 extends over 8 amino acids. The germline V gene has CDR1 SQVTM and CDR2 ANQGSEA. V shed 3 bases and J shed 11 bases, with 4 bases lying between them. CDR3 coding DNA: TGCAGCGTTGATGGGGCTTTCTTT. Translated, it gives CSVDGAFF.

The V gene is TRBV5-1, the J gene TRBJ1-4; D remains unclear. The CDR3 sequence is 15 residues long. V was clipped by 4 bases and J by 0 bases, with 10 bases between them. The V gene's germline CDR1 is SGHRS and CDR2 YFSETQ. CDR3 in amino acids: CASSRERATNEKLFF. Written as DNA, the CDR3 is TGCGCCAGCAGCCGGGAGCGAGCAACTAATGAAAAACTGTTTTTT. The whole variable domain, filled in from reference TRBV5-1 and TRBJ1-4, reads KAGVTQTPRYLIKTRGQQVTLSCSPISGHRSVSWYQQTPGQGLQFLFEYFSETQRNKGNFPGRFSGRQFSNSRSEMNVSTLELGDSALYLCASSRERATNEKLFFGSGTQLSVL.

The CDR3 loop is CATWTGGRSEAFF. The DNA of the CDR3 is TGTGCCACCTGGACAGGGGGCAGGAGTGAAGCTTTCTTT. The chain is built from TRBV10-3 and TRBJ1-1; 11 bases line up with TRBD1. The germline V gene encodes CDR1 ENHRY and CDR2 SYGVKD. The CDR3 is made up of 13 amino acids. J lost 7 bases, V lost 10 bases, and 8 bases had no gene match.

This clone was counted once. This chain links TRBV25-1 with TRBJ2-6; D tentatively fits TRBD1 or TRBD2 (5 bases each). Trimming took off 3 bases at V and 4 bases at J, with 10 bases between the two ends. From germline, CDR1 is MGHDK and CDR2 SYGVNS. The length of the CDR3 is 15 residues. The CDR3 region has the DNA TGTGCCAGCAGTGAGGGGGTGGAGGGGGCCAACGTCCTGACTTTC. Protein sequence: CASSEGVEGANVLTF.

In this sample, this clone turned up a few times. The J gene is TRBJ1-2, the V gene TRBV5-4; D gene unclear. The germline V gene encodes CDR1 SGHNT and CDR2 YYREEE (reference sequence). The CDR3 length is 14 residues. V gave up 0 bases and J gave up 2 bases, with 8 bases separating them. The CDR3 region is CASSLEAGNYGYTF. CDR3 bases: TGTGCCAGCAGCTTGGAGGCAGGCAACTATGGCTACACCTTC. The full variable domain, rest sourced from reference TRBV5-4 and TRBJ1-2, is ETGVTQSPTHLIKTRGQQVTLRCSSQSGHNTVSWYQQALGQGPQFIFQYYREEENGRGNFPPRFSGLQFPNYSSELNVNALELDDSALYLCASSLEAGNYGYTFGSGTRLTVV.

This clone was observed a few times. The chain uses TRBV10-1 and TRBJ2-1, with a possible D match to TRBD1 (6 bases). CDR1 is WNHNN, CDR2 SYGVQD, per germline (reference sequence). V was trimmed by 0 bases and J by 12 bases, leaving 9 bases between them. The CDR3 covers 12 residues. The CDR3 loop is CASSESQGVQFF. CDR3 nucleotides: TGCGCCAGCAGTGAGTCACAGGGAGTGCAGTTCTTC.

CDR3 in amino acids: CASSGRGAGPRRGMNTEAFF. The CDR3 nucleotides are TGTGCCAGCAGTGGGCGTGGCGCAGGCCCTCGGAGGGGAATGAACACTGAAGCTTTCTTT. The chain links TRBV28 to TRBJ1-1; a weak D match, TRBD1 (5 bases). Per the germline V gene, CDR1 is MDHEN and CDR2 is SYDVKM. The V gene lost 5 bases and the J gene lost 0 bases, with 28 bases spanning the gap. This CDR3 has 20 residues.

Turning to this clone: Other nucleotide sequences in the sample specify the same CDR3. The rearrangement uses TRBV6-5 and TRBJ1-6, with D perhaps TRBD1 (6 bases). With 0 bases removed from V and 7 bases from J, the gap between germline ends came to 10 bases. This CDR3 has 15 amino acids. In germline, CDR1 is MNHEY, CDR2 SVGAGI. The CDR3 DNA reads TGTGCCAGCAGTTACTCGGGGGGCGGCAATTCACCCCTCCACTTT. As protein: CASSYSGGGNSPLHF.